What follows describes a single T cell receptor beta chain. As yet, its antigen is unknown. Just one base apart from a much larger clone, this may be a read error. The data were obtained in a study of tumor-infiltrating lymphocytes in primary liver carcinoma. Study background: Subjects presented with primary liver carcinoma managed by surgical resection. Tumor staging was T1-T3 N0M0; sizes spanned about 4.2 to 11 cm across.

The input was roughly 0.5 ug total RNA; TCR beta cDNA was made from it with a constant-region primer. Nested multiplex PCR, run for three rounds with slightly modified ARM-PCR, yielded TCR beta libraries. The first two PCR rounds used TRBV1-TRBV30 forward primers with a C-beta reverse primer, roughly 10 cycles each. TCRdb called the multiplex PCR reads again in MiXCR, with one record for every CDR3 protein. In the table there are about 320,000 distinct CDR3 sequences, 65% of which are singletons. Germline DNA was also extracted, while the blood RNA originated from unsorted whole blood. Broader study findings: Against blood, tumors held a significantly higher top-250-clone fraction (p = 0.039).

Per germline, CDR1 SEHNR and CDR2 FQNEAQ (reference sequence). The CDR3 is made up of 15 amino acids. The sequencing sample was made of peripheral blood. The chain uses TRBV7-9 and TRBJ1-5, with 8 bases aligning to TRBD1. This receptor was obtained from a man aged 40-55 years with primary liver carcinoma and hepatitis B virus infection. CDR3 amino acids: CAISPGGVGNQPQHF. The CDR3 DNA reads as TGTGCCATCAGCCCAGGGGGCGTTGGCAATCAGCCCCAGCATTTT. Together with reference TRBV7-9 and TRBJ1-5, the CDR3 gives the full variable domain: DTGVSQNPRHKITKRGQNVTFRCDPISEHNRLYWYRQTLGQGPEFLTYFQNEAQLEKSRLLSDRFSAERPKGSFSTLEIQRTEQGDSAMYLCAISPGGVGNQPQHFGDGTRLSIL.